This TCR beta chain was found in a study of blood T cell repertoires in COVID-19. The wider study: The analysed material was cDNA or gDNA that came from T cells, B-cell-depleted T cells, or PBMCs.

The method was immunoSEQ multiplex PCR; TCRdb's version includes in-frame clones alone and lacks a portion of them. The table shows under 300,000 clones, with about nine tenths occurring only once. Cohort allocation depended upon clinical history that participants reported. The CDR3 length is 12 residues. The ends lost 5 bases at V and 7 bases at J; junction bases unmatched: 5. Germline loops: CDR1 GTSNPN, CDR2 SVGIG (reference sequence). The gene calls are TRBV30 and TRBJ2-5; 9 bases map to TRBD2. The clonotype comes from a man in his late teens or twenties who had recovered from COVID-19. Input material: PBMCs or T cells enriched from blood (not recorded which). The CDR3 sequence is CAWGLASGTQYF. CDR3 sequence (DNA): TGTGCCTGGGGACTAGCGAGTGGGACCCAGTACTTC.